A selection of T cell receptor beta chains follows, all from one sample in a study of cytomegalovirus exposure and HLA in healthy donors. Assay used: immunoSEQ multiplex PCR; TCRdb lists only in-frame clones, some missing. The table lists around 150,000 clones, about 75% of them singletons. Sample: PBMCs. The receptor set was obtained from a woman in her thirties or forties in good health and CMV-seronegative. Both conserved end residues are part of each CDR3. Each record gives: clone size, V gene, J gene, CDR3 protein. Clone size is shown for a subset of rows, as once, few, many or a class of expanded clone.

>NA|TRBV29-1|TRBJ2-1
CSVVPYNNNEQFF
>few|TRBV19|TRBJ2-7
CASSKGAFYEQYF
>NA|TRBV12-5|TRBJ1-2
CASGPTTGNYGYTF
>NA|TRBV14|TRBJ2-7
CASSRDRNYEQYF
>NA|TRBV6-5|TRBJ1-3
CASRPDRVGNTIYF
>NA|TRBV5-6|TRBJ2-5
CANSRTSGAGETQYF
>NA|TRBV9|TRBJ2-7
CASSVDGDEQYF
>NA|TRBV6-5|TRBJ2-2
CASSYLGLASPGELFF
>NA|TRBV2|TRBJ1-5
CASSGVTAIQPQHF
>NA|TRBV29-1|TRBJ1-1
CSIEGRANTEAFF
>few|TRBV10-3|TRBJ1-3
CAISGTGWTGNTIYF
>NA|TRBV2|TRBJ2-7
CASLPQEFTFGEQYF
>NA|TRBV15|TRBJ1-4
CATNNMGQHVEKLFF
>NA|TRBV6-5|TRBJ2-3
CASSPPRPSTDTQYF
>NA|TRBV7-9|TRBJ2-1
CASSFRGTEQFF
>NA|TRBV6-5|TRBJ1-4
CASKSGLEKLFF
>NA|TRBV29-1|TRBJ2-3
CSVERGDRGYGTDTQYF
>once|TRBV29-1|TRBJ2-1
CSVAAGTSGRYEQFF
>NA|TRBV6-1|TRBJ1-2
CASSESGQGYYGYTF
>NA|TRBV28|TRBJ1-1
CASRDTRGEAFF
>NA|TRBV6-6|TRBJ2-4
CASSYGEAKNIQYF
>NA|TRBV7-9|TRBJ1-5
CASSLAGTGGILGNQPQHF
>once|TRBV19|TRBJ1-1
CASRGDRYGAGTEAFF
>NA|TRBV27|TRBJ2-7
CASSLYPKIEQYF
>NA|TRBV9|TRBJ2-4
CASSVGTSDRIQYF